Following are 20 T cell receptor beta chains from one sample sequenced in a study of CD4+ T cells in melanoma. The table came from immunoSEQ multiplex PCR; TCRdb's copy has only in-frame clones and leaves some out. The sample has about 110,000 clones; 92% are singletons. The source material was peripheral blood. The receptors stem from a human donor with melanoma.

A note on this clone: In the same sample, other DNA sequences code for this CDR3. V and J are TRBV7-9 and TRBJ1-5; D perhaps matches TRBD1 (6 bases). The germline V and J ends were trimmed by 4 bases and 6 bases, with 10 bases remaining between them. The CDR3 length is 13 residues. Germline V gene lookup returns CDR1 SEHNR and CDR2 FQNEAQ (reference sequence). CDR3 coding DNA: TGTGCCAGCAGCTCACAGGGTAGTCAGCCCCAGCATTTT. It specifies CASSSQGSQPQHF.

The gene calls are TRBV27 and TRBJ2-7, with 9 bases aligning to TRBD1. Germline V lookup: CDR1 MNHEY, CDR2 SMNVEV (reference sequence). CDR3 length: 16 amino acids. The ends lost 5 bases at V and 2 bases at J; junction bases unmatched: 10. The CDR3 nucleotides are TGTGCCAGCAGTCATAGAATGGGGACAGGGACCTACGAGCAGTACTTC. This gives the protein CASSHRMGTGTYEQYF.

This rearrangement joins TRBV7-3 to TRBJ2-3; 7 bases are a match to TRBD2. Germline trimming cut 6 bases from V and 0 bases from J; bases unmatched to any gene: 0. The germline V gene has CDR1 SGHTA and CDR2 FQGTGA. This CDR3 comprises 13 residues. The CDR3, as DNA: TGTGCCAGCAGAGCGGGAAGCACAGATACGCAGTATTTT. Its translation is CASRAGSTDTQYF.

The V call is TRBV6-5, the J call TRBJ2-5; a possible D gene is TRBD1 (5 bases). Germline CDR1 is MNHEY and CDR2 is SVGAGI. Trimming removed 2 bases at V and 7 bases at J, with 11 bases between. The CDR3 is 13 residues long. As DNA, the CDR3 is TGTGCCAGCAGTTACAAGAGACAGTGGACCCAGTACTTC. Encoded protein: CASSYKRQWTQYF.

CDR3 loop: CASSLVSAGRYTF. The DNA of the CDR3 is TGCGCCAGCAGCTTGGTGTCGGCGGGCCGCTACACCTTC. The chain employs TRBV5-1 and TRBJ1-2; D uncertain. V lost 0 bases to trimming and J lost 9 bases, with 12 bases between them. Germline CDR1 is SGHRS and CDR2 is YFSETQ. The length of the CDR3 is 13 residues. The whole variable domain, remainder taken from reference TRBV5-1 and TRBJ1-2, is KAGVTQTPRYLIKTRGQQVTLSCSPISGHRSVSWYQQTPGQGLQFLFEYFSETQRNKGNFPGRFSGRQFSNSRSEMNVSTLELGDSALYLCASSLVSAGRYTFGSGTRLTVV.

The CDR3 DNA sequence: TGTGCCAGCAGCTTGTCAGTTACAGGAGACTACGAGCAGTACTTC. This translates into CASSLSVTGDYEQYF. This rearrangement joins TRBV5-5 to TRBJ2-7; possible D gene TRBD1, 5 bases. The germline V gene encodes CDR1 SGHKS and CDR2 YYEKEE (reference sequence). The CDR3 loop spans 15 amino acids. Trimming removed 1 base from V and 3 bases from J, with 14 bases in between. The full variable domain, completed using reference TRBV5-5 and TRBJ2-7, is DAGVTQSPTHLIKTRGQQVTLRCSPISGHKSVSWYQQVLGQGPQFIFQYYEKEERGRGNFPDRFSARQFPNYSSELNVNALLLGDSALYLCASSLSVTGDYEQYFGPGTRLTVT.

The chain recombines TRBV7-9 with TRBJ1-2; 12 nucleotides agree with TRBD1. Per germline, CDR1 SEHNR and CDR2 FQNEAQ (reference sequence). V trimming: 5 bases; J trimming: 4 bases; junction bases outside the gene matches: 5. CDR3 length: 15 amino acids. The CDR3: CASSPPGQGAYGYTF. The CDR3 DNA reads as TGTGCCAGCAGCCCGCCGGGACAGGGGGCCTATGGCTACACCTTC.

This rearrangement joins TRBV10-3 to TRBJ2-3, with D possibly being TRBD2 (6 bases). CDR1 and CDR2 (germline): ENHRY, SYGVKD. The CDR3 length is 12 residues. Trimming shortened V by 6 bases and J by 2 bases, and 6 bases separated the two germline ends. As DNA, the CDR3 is TGTGCCATCAGGGGACTCACAGATACGCAGTATTTT. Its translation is CAIRGLTDTQYF.

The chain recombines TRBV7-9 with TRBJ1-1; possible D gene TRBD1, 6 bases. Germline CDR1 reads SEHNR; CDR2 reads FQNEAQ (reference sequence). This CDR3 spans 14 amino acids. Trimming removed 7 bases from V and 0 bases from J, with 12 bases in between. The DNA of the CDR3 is TGTGCCAGCACCAAGGGGGGGGTGAACACTGAAGCTTTCTTT. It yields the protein CASTKGGVNTEAFF.

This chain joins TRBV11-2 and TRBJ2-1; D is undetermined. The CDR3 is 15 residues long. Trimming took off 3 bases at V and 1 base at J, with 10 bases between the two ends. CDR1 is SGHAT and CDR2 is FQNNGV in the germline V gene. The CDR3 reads CASSLVVLSYNEQFF. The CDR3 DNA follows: TGTGCCAGCAGCTTGGTAGTCTTGTCCTACAATGAGCAGTTCTTC.

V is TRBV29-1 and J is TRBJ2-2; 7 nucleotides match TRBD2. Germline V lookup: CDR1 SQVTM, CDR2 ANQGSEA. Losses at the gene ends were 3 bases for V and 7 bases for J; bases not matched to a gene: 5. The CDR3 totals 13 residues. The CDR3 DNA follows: TGCAGCGTTGAGACTAGCTCGGTCGGGGAGCTGTTTTTT. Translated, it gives CSVETSSVGELFF.

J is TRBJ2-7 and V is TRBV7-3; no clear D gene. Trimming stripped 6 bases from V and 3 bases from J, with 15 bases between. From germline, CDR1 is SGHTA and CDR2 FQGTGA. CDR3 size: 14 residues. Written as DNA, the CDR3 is TGTGCCAGCAGGTGTTTCCAGATACTCTACGAGCAGTACTTC. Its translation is CASRCFQILYEQYF.

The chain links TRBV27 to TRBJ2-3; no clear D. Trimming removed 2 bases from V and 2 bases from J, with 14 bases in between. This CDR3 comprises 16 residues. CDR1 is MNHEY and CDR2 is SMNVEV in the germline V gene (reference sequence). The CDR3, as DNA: TGTGCCAGCAGTTTAAGTGGTCGGCTCTACACAGATACGCAGTATTTT. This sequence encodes CASSLSGRLYTDTQYF.

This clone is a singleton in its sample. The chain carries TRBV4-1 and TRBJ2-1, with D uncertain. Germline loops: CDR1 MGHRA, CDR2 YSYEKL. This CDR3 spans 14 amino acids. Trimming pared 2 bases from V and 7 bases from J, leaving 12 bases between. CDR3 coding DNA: TGCGCCAGCAGCCAATTCACAGCTACAAATGAGCAGTTCTTC. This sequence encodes CASSQFTATNEQFF.

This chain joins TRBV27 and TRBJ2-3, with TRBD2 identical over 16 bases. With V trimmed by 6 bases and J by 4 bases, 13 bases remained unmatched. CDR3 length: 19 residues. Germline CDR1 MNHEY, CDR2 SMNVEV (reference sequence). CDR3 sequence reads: CASSRLFGTSGGVSDTQYF. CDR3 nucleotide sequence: TGTGCCAGCAGCCGACTTTTCGGGACTAGCGGGGGGGTGTCAGATACGCAGTATTTT.

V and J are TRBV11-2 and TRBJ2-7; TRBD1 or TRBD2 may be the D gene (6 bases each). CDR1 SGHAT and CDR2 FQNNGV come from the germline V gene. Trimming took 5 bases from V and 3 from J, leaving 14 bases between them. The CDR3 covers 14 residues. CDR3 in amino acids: CASSKGGVLYEQYF. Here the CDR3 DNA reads TGTGCCAGCAGCAAGGGGGGCGTCCTCTACGAGCAGTACTTC. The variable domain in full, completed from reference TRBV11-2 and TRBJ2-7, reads EAGVAQSPRYKIIEKRQSVAFWCNPISGHATLYWYQQILGQGPKLLIQFQNNGVVDDSQLPKDRFSAERLKGVDSTLKIQPAKLEDSAVYLCASSKGGVLYEQYFGPGTRLTVT.

CDR3: CASRQEGWNQPQHF. CDR3 nucleotide sequence: TGTGCCAGCAGACAGGAGGGGTGGAATCAGCCCCAGCATTTT. V usage is TRBV25-1 and J usage is TRBJ1-5; maybe TRBD1 (5 bases). Trimming cost V 6 bases and J 4 bases, with 13 bases left between them. The CDR3 is 14 amino acids. CDR1 is MGHDK and CDR2 is SYGVNS in the germline V gene.

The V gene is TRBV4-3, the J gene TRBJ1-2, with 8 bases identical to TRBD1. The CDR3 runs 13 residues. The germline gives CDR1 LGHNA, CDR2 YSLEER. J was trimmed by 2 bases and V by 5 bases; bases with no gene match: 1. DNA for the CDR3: TGCGCCAGCAGCTGGACAGGGAACTATGGCTACACCTTC. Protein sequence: CASSWTGNYGYTF.

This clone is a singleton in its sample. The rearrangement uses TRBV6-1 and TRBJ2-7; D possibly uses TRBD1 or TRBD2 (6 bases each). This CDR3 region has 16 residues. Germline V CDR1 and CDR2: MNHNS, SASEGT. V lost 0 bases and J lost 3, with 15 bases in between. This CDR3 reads CASSEARGTWVYEQYF. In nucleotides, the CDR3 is TGTGCCAGCAGTGAAGCGCGCGGGACATGGGTCTACGAGCAGTACTTC.

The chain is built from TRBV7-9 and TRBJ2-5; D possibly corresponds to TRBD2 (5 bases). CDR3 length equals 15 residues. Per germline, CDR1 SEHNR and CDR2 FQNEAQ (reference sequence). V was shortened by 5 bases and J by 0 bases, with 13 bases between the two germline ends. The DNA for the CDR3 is TGTGCCAGCAGCCCGAGCAGCGGTTACCAAGAGACCCAGTACTTC. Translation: CASSPSSGYQETQYF.